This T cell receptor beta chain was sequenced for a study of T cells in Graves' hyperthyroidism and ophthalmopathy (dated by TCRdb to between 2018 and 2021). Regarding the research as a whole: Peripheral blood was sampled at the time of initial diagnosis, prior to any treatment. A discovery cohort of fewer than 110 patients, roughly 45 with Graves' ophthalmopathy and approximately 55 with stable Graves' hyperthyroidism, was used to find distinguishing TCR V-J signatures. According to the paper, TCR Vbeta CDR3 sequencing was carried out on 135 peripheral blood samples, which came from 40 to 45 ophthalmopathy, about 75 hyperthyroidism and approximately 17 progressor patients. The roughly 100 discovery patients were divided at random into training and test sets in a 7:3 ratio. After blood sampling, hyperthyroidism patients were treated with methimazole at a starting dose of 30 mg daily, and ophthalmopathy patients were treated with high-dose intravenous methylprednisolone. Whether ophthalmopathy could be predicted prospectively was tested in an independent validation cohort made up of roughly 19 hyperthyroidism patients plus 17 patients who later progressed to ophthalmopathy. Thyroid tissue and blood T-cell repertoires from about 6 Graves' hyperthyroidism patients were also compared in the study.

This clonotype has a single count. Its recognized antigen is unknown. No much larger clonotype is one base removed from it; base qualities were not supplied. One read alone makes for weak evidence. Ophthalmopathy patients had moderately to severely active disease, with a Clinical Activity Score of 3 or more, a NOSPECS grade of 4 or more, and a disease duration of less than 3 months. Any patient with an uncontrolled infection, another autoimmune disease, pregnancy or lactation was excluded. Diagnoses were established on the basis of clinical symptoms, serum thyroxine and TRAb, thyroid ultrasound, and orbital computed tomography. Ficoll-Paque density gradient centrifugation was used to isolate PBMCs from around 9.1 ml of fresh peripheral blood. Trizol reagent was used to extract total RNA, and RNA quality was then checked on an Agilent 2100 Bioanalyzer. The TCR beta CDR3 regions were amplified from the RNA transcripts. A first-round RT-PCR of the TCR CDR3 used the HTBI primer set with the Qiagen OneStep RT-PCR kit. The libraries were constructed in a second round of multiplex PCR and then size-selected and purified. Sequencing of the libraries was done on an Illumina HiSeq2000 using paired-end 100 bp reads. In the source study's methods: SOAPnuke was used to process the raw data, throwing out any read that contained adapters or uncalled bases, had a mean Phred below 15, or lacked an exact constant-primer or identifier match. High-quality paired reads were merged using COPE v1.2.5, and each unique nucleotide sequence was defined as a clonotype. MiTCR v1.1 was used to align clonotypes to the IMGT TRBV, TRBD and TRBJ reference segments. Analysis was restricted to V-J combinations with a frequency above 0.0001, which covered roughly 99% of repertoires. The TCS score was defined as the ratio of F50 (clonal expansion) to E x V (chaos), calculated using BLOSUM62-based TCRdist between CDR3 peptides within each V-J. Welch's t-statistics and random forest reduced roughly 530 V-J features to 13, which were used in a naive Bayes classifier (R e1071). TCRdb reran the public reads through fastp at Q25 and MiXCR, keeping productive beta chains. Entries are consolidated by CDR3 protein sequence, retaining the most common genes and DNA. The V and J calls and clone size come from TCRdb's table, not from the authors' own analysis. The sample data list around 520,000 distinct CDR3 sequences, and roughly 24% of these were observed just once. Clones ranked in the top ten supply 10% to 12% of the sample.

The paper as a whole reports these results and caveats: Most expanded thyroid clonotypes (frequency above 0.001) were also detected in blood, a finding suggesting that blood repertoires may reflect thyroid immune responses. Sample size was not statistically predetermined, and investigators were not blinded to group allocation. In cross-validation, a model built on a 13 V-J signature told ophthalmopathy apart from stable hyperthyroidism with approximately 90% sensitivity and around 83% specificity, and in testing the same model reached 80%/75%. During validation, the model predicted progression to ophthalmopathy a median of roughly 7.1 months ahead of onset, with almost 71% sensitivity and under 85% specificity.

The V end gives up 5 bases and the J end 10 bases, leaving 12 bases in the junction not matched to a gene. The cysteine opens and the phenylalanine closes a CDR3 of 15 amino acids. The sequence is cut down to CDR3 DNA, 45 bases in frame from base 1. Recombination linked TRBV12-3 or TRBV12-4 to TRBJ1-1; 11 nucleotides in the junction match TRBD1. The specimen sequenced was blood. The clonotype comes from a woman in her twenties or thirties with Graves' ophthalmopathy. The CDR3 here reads CASSVSGTGGARAFF. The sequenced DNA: TGTGCCAGCAGTGTATCCGGGACAGGGGGAGCCAGAGCTTTCTTT.